The 32 T cell receptor beta chains below were found in one sample sequenced in a study of blood T cells in healthy people across ages. The authors ran a second PCR of roughly 6 to 12 cycles using a sample-barcoded 5' primer and a J-beta primer mix. From the 5' RACE reads, TCRdb called clonotypes with MiXCR, one entry per CDR3 protein. The sample shows about 2 million distinct CDR3 sequences, 49% of them seen only once. Sample: blood. The receptors shown here come from a woman aged 40 to 50 in good health.

CDR3 sequence reads: CASSQDYKGETQYF. In nucleotides, the CDR3 is TGCGCCAGCAGCCAAGATTATAAGGGAGAGACCCAGTACTTC. The chain is built from TRBV4-3 and TRBJ2-5; no clear D. Germline loops: CDR1 LGHNA, CDR2 YSLEER. Trimming cost V 0 bases and J 4 bases, with 9 bases left between them. This CDR3 has 14 amino acids.

This clonotype was counted a few times. V usage is TRBV28 and J usage is TRBJ1-2; the match to TRBD1 covers 9 bases. The CDR3 loop spans 14 amino acids. Per germline, CDR1 MDHEN and CDR2 SYDVKM. V was pared by 5 bases and J by 7 bases, with 8 bases of the junction left unmatched. In DNA form, the CDR3 reads TGTGCCAGCAGTCACTTACAGGGGGCCTCTGGCTACACCTTC. It specifies CASSHLQGASGYTF.

The chain employs TRBV5-1 and TRBJ1-1; D not certain. The CDR3 totals 14 residues. The germline CDR1 and CDR2 sequences are SGHRS and YFSETQ. Trimming cost V 4 bases and J 1 base, with 11 bases left between them. The CDR3, as DNA: TGCGCCAGCAGCCCAGACATGCGGAACACTGAAGCTTTCTTT. Its translation: CASSPDMRNTEAFF.

The chain recombines TRBV19 with TRBJ2-1, with 12 bases that match TRBD2. The CDR3 sequence is 15 residues long. Germline V lookup: CDR1 LNHDA, CDR2 SQIVND (reference sequence). V gave up 6 bases and J gave up 4 bases; unmatched junction bases: 4. CDR3 protein: CASRRTSGAYNEQFF. DNA for the CDR3: TGTGCCAGTAGGCGGACTAGCGGGGCTTACAATGAGCAGTTCTTC.

This chain connects TRBV9 to TRBJ1-6; possibly TRBD1 for D (6 bases). This CDR3 has 15 amino acids. The germline V gene has CDR1 SGDLS and CDR2 YYNGEE. V was shortened by 3 bases and J by 8 bases, with 15 bases between the two germline ends. The CDR3 loop is CASSALSAGDSPLHF. CDR3 nucleotides: TGTGCCAGCAGCGCCCTTTCAGCAGGGGATTCACCCCTCCACTTT. The full variable domain, rest sourced from reference TRBV9 and TRBJ1-6, is DSGVTQTPKHLITATGQRVTLRCSPRSGDLSVYWYQQSLDQGLQFLIQYYNGEERAKGNILERFSAQQFPDLHSELNLSSLELGDSALYFCASSALSAGDSPLHFGNGTRLTVT.

The rearrangement uses TRBV6-5 and TRBJ2-1; TRBD2 matches 8 bases. The CDR3 loop spans 16 amino acids. Germline V CDR1 and CDR2: MNHEY, SVGAGI. With 2 bases clipped from V and 3 bases from J, the junction kept 6 bases outside the gene matches. CDR3 bases: TGTGCCAGCAGTTACACTAGCGGAGAAATCTACAATGAGCAGTTCTTC. Protein: CASSYTSGEIYNEQFF.

The V call is TRBV28, the J call TRBJ2-5, with unresolved D. The CDR3 sequence is 14 residues long. CDR1 MDHEN and CDR2 SYDVKM come from the germline V gene. V lost 5 bases to trimming and J lost 5 bases, with 15 bases between them. The CDR3 sequence is CASSLLPTGETQYF. The CDR3 DNA follows: TGTGCCAGCAGTCTTCTTCCCACTGGTGAGACCCAGTACTTC.

The chain employs TRBV5-1 and TRBJ2-1; 14 nucleotides agree with TRBD2. CDR1 is SGHRS, CDR2 YFSETQ, per germline. The CDR3 consists of 17 residues. The J segment lost 8 bases and the V segment lost 2 bases, leaving 9 bases of the junction unmatched. The CDR3 DNA reads TGCGCCAGCAGCTTTACAGGACTAGCGGGAGGAAGCGATGAGCAGTTCTTC. As protein: CASSFTGLAGGSDEQFF.

This chain uses TRBV6-2 or TRBV6-3 with TRBJ2-2, with a tentative D call TRBD2 (6 bases). V lost 4 bases, J lost 4 bases, and 10 bases lay in between. Germline CDR1 is MNHEY and CDR2 is SVGEGT. CDR3 length: 14 amino acids. CDR3 sequence (DNA): TGTGCCAGCAGTTTTGGCGGGACCACCGGGGAGCTGTTTTTT. Amino acids: CASSFGGTTGELFF.

This clonotype was counted between two and nine times. V is TRBV29-1 and J is TRBJ2-3, with TRBD2 matching over 9 bases. There are 14 residues in the CDR3. V shed 4 bases, J shed 9 bases, and the junction held 11 bases outside the gene matches. Germline lookup yields CDR1 SQVTM and CDR2 ANQGSEA. Here the CDR3 DNA reads TGCAGCGTTGGGGCGCGGGGGGGCCGTGACACGCAGTATTTT. Translation gives CSVGARGGRDTQYF.

This clonotype was observed a single time. This rearrangement joins TRBV19 to TRBJ2-3, with 10 positions matching TRBD1. This CDR3 spans 15 amino acids. The V gene's germline CDR1 is LNHDA and CDR2 SQIVND (reference sequence). J was trimmed by 7 bases and V by 4 bases; bases with no gene match: 8. The CDR3 bases are TGTGCCAGTAGTAGGGACAGGGGTTCGGTTTATACGCAGTATTTT. The encoded protein is CASSRDRGSVYTQYF.

The V gene is TRBV25-1, the J gene TRBJ2-3; unclear D gene. V lost 2 bases and J 7 bases, leaving 7 bases between the germline ends. The CDR3 contains 12 residues. Germline loops: CDR1 MGHDK, CDR2 SYGVNS. The CDR3 bases are TGTGCCAGCAGTGAACCCCCTTATACGCAGTATTTT. Protein: CASSEPPYTQYF.

This chain links TRBV11-2 with TRBJ1-1; 7 bases align to TRBD1. Trimming removed 1 base from V and 4 bases from J; junction bases left unmatched: 6. Per germline, CDR1 SGHAT and CDR2 FQNNGV. The CDR3 is 15 residues long. Here the CDR3 reads CASSLVDRVRTEAFF. In DNA, the CDR3 is TGTGCCAGCAGCTTAGTAGACAGGGTTCGCACTGAAGCTTTCTTT.

This clonotype was seen many times. The J gene is TRBJ1-2, the V gene TRBV10-3; 9 bases are shared with TRBD1. The CDR3 is 13 residues long. Per the germline V gene, CDR1 is ENHRY and CDR2 is SYGVKD. V gave up 5 bases and J gave up 8 bases; unmatched junction bases: 6. The CDR3 region is CAISPGTGSGYTF. For the CDR3, the DNA is TGTGCCATCAGTCCCGGGACAGGGAGCGGCTACACCTTC.

V usage is TRBV20-1 and J usage is TRBJ1-5, with 7 bases that match TRBD1. The last part of the DNA fits TRBJ2-3 better; the J call may be wrong. The CDR3 spans 15 residues. CDR1 is DFQATT, CDR2 SNEGSKA, per germline (reference sequence). The CDR3 DNA follows: TGCAGTGCTAGAAGAGGGGGCGCGATTGGTCAGCCCCAGTATTTT. Translating gives CSARRGGAIGQPQYF.

V gene TRBV27 combines with J gene TRBJ1-4; tentative D call: TRBD1 (6 bases). Trimming shortened V by 8 bases and J by 0 bases, and 16 bases separated the two germline ends. CDR3 length: 16 amino acids. Germline V CDR1 and CDR2: MNHEY, SMNVEV (reference sequence). CDR3 protein: CASSRGGPATNEKLFF. As DNA, the CDR3 is TGTGCCAGCTCCCGGGGGGGGCCGGCAACTAATGAAAAACTGTTTTTT. Complete variable domain (other parts from reference TRBV27 and TRBJ1-4): EAQVTQNPRYLITVTGKKLTVTCSQNMNHEYMSWYRQDPGLGLRQIYYSMNVEVTDKGDVPEGYKVSRKEKRNFPLILESPSPNQTSLYFCASSRGGPATNEKLFFGSGTQLSVL.

This chain connects TRBV7-3 to TRBJ2-1; possible D gene TRBD2, 6 bases. CDR3 length equals 13 residues. The V end was cut by 0 bases, the J end by 9 bases, with 9 bases between. In germline, CDR1 is SGHTA, CDR2 FQGTGA. The CDR3 spells CASSLTTSPEQFF. CDR3 coding DNA: TGTGCCAGCAGCTTAACTACTAGCCCTGAGCAGTTCTTC.

The chain recombines TRBV3-1 with TRBJ1-1; D is unclear. This CDR3 has 14 residues. CDR1 and CDR2 from the germline V gene are LGHDT and YNNKEL (reference sequence). The V end was cut by 3 bases, the J end by 6 bases, with 14 bases between. Here the CDR3 DNA reads TGTGCCAGCAGCCAGGCATCGCGGTCCTCTGAAGCTTTCTTT. Translated: CASSQASRSSEAFF.

The chain has TRBV20-1 and TRBJ2-7, with D perhaps TRBD1 or TRBD2 (5 bases each). Trimming pared 6 bases from V and 9 bases from J, leaving 21 bases between. Germline-derived CDR1 and CDR2 are DFQATT and SNEGSKA (reference sequence). The CDR3 totals 13 residues. The CDR3 loop reads CSATARATGGQYF. CDR3 DNA sequence: TGCAGTGCCACGGCGCGGGCTACAGGCGGGCAGTACTTC.

Only a few counts were recorded for this clonotype. The chain carries TRBV4-1 and TRBJ2-7; tentatively, D is TRBD1 (6 bases). Germline CDR1 and CDR2: MGHRA and YSYEKL. The CDR3 sequence is 14 residues long. V was cut by 3 bases and J by 5 bases, with 14 bases left in between. CDR3 nucleotide sequence: TGCGCCAGCAGCCAGAACAGGGTCCAAAACGAGCAGTACTTC. As protein: CASSQNRVQNEQYF.

This chain joins TRBV15 and TRBJ2-3; 9 bases match TRBD1. The length of the CDR3 is 13 residues. Germline trimming cut 8 bases from V and 3 bases from J; bases unmatched to any gene: 3. Per the germline V gene, CDR1 is LNHNV and CDR2 is YYDKDF (reference sequence). The CDR3 region has the DNA TGTGCCACCGGACAGGGGTCGACAGATACGCAGTATTTT. Residues: CATGQGSTDTQYF.

The chain couples TRBV29-1 to TRBJ2-1; D remains unclear. The CDR3 is 13 amino acids. Per germline, CDR1 SQVTM and CDR2 ANQGSEA. V gave up 4 bases and J gave up 8 bases, with 15 bases separating them. The CDR3 here is CSVVSPPLHEQFF. The CDR3 DNA reads as TGCAGCGTTGTTTCCCCCCCCCTGCATGAGCAGTTCTTC.

The CDR3 loop reads CASSPHDRTGSKGYTF. The CDR3 coding sequence is TGTGCCAGCAGCCCACACGATAGGACAGGGTCGAAGGGCTACACCTTC. The chain couples TRBV14 to TRBJ1-2, with TRBD1 matching over 8 bases. V dropped 4 bases and J dropped 8; count of bases not matched to a gene: 15. Looked up from germline, CDR1 is SGHDN and CDR2 is FVKESK. CDR3 size: 16 residues.

The rearrangement uses TRBV28 and TRBJ2-3; D remains unclear. CDR1 is MDHEN, CDR2 SYDVKM, per germline. CDR3 length: 16 amino acids. V was clipped by 3 bases and J by 0 bases, with 13 bases between them. The CDR3 DNA sequence: TGTGCCAGCAGTTTCTCAGGACGGTCTAGCACAGATACGCAGTATTTT. Amino acid sequence: CASSFSGRSSTDTQYF.

Many counts were recorded for this clonotype. The chain has TRBV20-1 and TRBJ2-1, with D uncertain. The CDR3 is made up of 12 amino acids. Trimming took off 2 bases at V and 4 bases at J, with 6 bases between the two ends. Germline-derived CDR1 and CDR2 are DFQATT and SNEGSKA (reference sequence). The CDR3 spells CSARTLYNEQFF. The CDR3 DNA follows: TGCAGTGCTAGAACGCTATACAATGAGCAGTTCTTC.

This clonotype has more than one count but fewer than ten. The V call is TRBV6-2 or TRBV6-3, the J call TRBJ2-1; D might be TRBD1 or TRBD2, each matching 5 bases. There are 16 residues in the CDR3. Trimming took 6 bases from V and 5 from J, leaving 20 bases between them. The germline CDR1 and CDR2 sequences are MNHEY and SVGEGT. The DNA of the CDR3 is TGTGCCAGCAGACACGGGACGGGCCGGCTCAACAATGAGCAGTTCTTC. This encodes CASRHGTGRLNNEQFF.

About this clonotype itself: It may be a read error: a sequence one base away is much more abundant. The chain carries TRBV12-3 or TRBV12-4 and TRBJ2-3; no clear D gene. The CDR3 has 14 amino acids. V lost 8 bases and J 0 bases, leaving 12 bases between the germline ends. The CDR3 DNA reads TGTGCCAGCGGCTCTGTGAGTAGCACAGATACGCAGTATTTT. This translates into CASGSVSSTDTQYF.

This clonotype was observed a few times. V gene TRBV25-1 combines with J gene TRBJ2-7; D gene ambiguous. The CDR3 has 12 residues. Germline-derived CDR1 and CDR2 are MGHDK and SYGVNS. Trimming took off 6 bases at V and 2 bases at J, with 8 bases between the two ends. The CDR3 coding sequence is TGTGCCAGCAGCAAGGGCACCTACGAGCAGTACTTC. It specifies CASSKGTYEQYF.

The V call is TRBV3-1, the J call TRBJ2-5, with 8 bases identical to TRBD2. This CDR3 spans 15 amino acids. Trimming at V came to 4 bases and at J to 4 bases, leaving 8 bases not matched to a gene. Germline-derived CDR1 and CDR2 are LGHDT and YNNKEL (reference sequence). The CDR3 DNA is TGTGCCAGCAGCCCTGAACGCAGCGGGGGAGAGACCCAGTACTTC. Translated, it gives CASSPERSGGETQYF.

CDR3 sequence: CASSLSRLAGVTDTQYF. In nucleotides, the CDR3 is TGTGCCAGCAGCTTATCACGACTAGCGGGGGTTACAGATACGCAGTATTTT. The chain couples TRBV7-9 to TRBJ2-3; 12 bases align to TRBD2. The germline CDR1 and CDR2 sequences are SEHNR and FQNEAQ (reference sequence). The CDR3 sequence is 17 residues long. Germline trimming cut 2 bases from V and 3 bases from J; bases unmatched to any gene: 6. The full variable domain, completed using reference TRBV7-9 and TRBJ2-3, is DTGVSQNPRHKITKRGQNVTFRCDPISEHNRLYWYRQTLGQGPEFLTYFQNEAQLEKSRLLSDRFSAERPKGSFSTLEIQRTEQGDSAMYLCASSLSRLAGVTDTQYFGPGTRLTVL.

This clonotype was picked up a small number of times. The chain links TRBV27 to TRBJ2-1; D gene uncertain. This CDR3 region has 15 residues. V dropped 5 bases and J dropped 8 bases, with 19 bases sitting between them. Germline CDR1 reads MNHEY; CDR2 reads SMNVEV (reference sequence). The CDR3 DNA sequence: TGTGCCAGCAGTCTCTTCTCGTTTCGAAATGATGAGCAGTTCTTC. As protein: CASSLFSFRNDEQFF.

The genes are TRBV7-9 and TRBJ2-1; 9 bases agree with TRBD2. The CDR3 has 16 residues. The germline V gene has CDR1 SEHNR and CDR2 FQNEAQ (reference sequence). With V trimmed by 5 bases and J by 5 bases, 10 bases remained unmatched. The CDR3 spells CASSPPGLAVDNEQFF. CDR3 nucleotide sequence: TGTGCCAGCAGCCCCCCGGGACTAGCCGTCGACAATGAGCAGTTCTTC.